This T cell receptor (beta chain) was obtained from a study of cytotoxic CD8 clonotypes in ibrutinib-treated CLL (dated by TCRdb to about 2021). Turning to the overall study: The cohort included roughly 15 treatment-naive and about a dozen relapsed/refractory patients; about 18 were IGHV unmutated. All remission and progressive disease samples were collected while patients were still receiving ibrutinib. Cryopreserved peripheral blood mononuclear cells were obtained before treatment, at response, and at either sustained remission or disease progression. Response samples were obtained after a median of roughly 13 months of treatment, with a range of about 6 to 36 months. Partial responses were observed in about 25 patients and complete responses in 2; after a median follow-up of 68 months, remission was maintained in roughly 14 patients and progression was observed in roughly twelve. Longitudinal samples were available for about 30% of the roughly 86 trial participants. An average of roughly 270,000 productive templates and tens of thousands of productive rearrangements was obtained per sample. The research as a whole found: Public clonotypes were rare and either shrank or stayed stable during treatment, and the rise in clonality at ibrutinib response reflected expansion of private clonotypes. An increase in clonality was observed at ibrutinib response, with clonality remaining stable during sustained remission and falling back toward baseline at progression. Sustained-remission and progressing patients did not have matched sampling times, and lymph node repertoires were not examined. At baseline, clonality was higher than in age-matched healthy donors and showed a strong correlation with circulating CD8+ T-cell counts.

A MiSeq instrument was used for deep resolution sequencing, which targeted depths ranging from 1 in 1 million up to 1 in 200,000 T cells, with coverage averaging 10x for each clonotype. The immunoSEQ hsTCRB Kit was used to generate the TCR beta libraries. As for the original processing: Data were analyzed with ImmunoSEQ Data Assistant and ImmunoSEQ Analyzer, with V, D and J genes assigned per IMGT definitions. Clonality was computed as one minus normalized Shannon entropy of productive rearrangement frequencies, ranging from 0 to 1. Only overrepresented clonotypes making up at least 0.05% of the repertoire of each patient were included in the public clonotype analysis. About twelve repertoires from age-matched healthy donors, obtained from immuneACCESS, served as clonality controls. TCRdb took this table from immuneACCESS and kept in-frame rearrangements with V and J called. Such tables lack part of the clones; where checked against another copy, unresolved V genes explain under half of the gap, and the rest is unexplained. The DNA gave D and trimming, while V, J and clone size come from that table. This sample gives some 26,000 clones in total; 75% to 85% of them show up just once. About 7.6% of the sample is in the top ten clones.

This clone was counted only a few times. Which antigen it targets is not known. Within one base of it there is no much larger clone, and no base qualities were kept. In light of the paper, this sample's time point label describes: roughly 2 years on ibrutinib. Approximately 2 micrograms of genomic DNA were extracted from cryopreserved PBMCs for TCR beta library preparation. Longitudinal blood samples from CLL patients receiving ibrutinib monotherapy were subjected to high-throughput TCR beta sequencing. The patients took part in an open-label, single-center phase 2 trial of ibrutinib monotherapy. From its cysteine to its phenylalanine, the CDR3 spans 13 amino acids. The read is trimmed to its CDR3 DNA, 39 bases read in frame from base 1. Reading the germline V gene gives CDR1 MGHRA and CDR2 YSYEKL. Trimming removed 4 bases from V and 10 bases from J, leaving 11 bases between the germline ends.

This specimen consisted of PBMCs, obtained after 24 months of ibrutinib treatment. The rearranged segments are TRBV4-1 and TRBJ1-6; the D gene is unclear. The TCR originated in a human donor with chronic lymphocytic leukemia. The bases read TGCGCCAGCAGCCTAGGAGGAGGATCACCCCTCCACTTT. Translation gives CASSLGGGSPLHF.